Listed below are T cell receptor beta chains from one sample, sequenced in a study of blood T cell repertoires in COVID-19. Generated by immunoSEQ multiplex PCR, the TCRdb table keeps only in-frame clones and is missing some. The sample lists a few hundred thousand clones, 85% to 90% occurring once. The material sequenced was PBMCs or T cells enriched from blood (not recorded which). The receptors come from a man aged 18 to 29 who had recovered from COVID-19. CDR3s include the opening cysteine and the closing phenylalanine or tryptophan. D genes are given only for firm matches. Expanded clones get a size class; other rows say once, few or many, or leave the size out.

TRBV28	NA	NA	TRBJ1-5	16	CASTGGRGMRNQPQHF	TGTGCCAGCACTGGGGGTCGGGGGATGCGCAATCAGCCCCAGCATTTT
TRBV24-1	TRBD2	NA	TRBJ2-3	17	CATKPSGGAGRADTQYF	TGTGCCACCAAACCCAGCGGGGGGGCCGGTAGGGCAGATACGCAGTATTTT
TRBV4-1	TRBD1	NA	TRBJ2-2	18	CASRGKSGQAANTGELFF	TGCGCCAGCCGCGGAAAGTCCGGACAGGCAGCGAACACCGGGGAGCTGTTTTTT
TRBV14	NA	once	TRBJ1-2	14	CASSLLSSNYGYTF	TGTGCCAGCAGCCTACTCTCTTCTAACTATGGCTACACCTTC
TRBV5-8	NA	NA	TRBJ1-4	15	CASSLGELTNEKLFF	TGTGCCAGCAGCTTAGGGGAATTAACTAATGAAAAACTGTTTTTT
TRBV5-1	TRBD1	NA	TRBJ1-2	15	CASSATTGGGYGYTF	TGCGCCAGCAGCGCAACGACAGGGGGTGGCTATGGCTACACCTTC
TRBV4-1	TRBD1	NA	TRBJ1-1	13	CASSQATGAGAFF	TGCGCCAGCAGCCAAGCCACAGGGGCAGGAGCTTTCTTT
TRBV28	TRBD1	NA	TRBJ1-2	17	CASSFSSRDRGRDGYTF	TGTGCCAGCAGTTTTTCCAGCCGGGACAGGGGGCGCGATGGCTACACCTTC
TRBV5-1	TRBD1	NA	TRBJ1-6	15	CASSFRQGADSPLHF	TGCGCCAGCAGCTTTAGACAGGGCGCGGATTCACCCCTCCACTTT
TRBV4-2	TRBD2	NA	TRBJ2-1	15	CASSQQRLAGNEQFF	TGTGCCAGCAGCCAACAAAGGCTAGCGGGCAATGAGCAGTTCTTC
TRBV28	NA	NA	TRBJ1-2	14	CASSFREVNYGYTF	TGTGCCAGCAGTTTCAGGGAAGTTAACTATGGCTACACCTTC
TRBV3-1/TRBV3-2	NA	NA	TRBJ2-7	13	CASSQLVGQGWYF	TGTGCCAGCAGCCAACTTGTCGGGCAGGGCTGGTACTTC
TRBV6-5	TRBD1	NA	TRBJ1-1	12	CASSKQGGEAFF	TGTGCCAGCAGTAAGCAGGGGGGCGAAGCTTTCTTT
TRBV25-1	NA	NA	TRBJ1-6	15	CASSDSGHHNSPLHF	TGTGCCAGCAGTGATTCTGGACACCATAATTCACCCCTCCACTTT
TRBV6-5	TRBD1	NA	TRBJ1-2	14	CASSYQGASYGYTF	TGTGCCAGCAGTTATCAGGGGGCGAGCTATGGCTACACCTTC
TRBV5-1	NA	NA	TRBJ2-2	14	CASSLGSSTGELFF	TGCGCCAGCAGCTTGGGGTCTAGCACCGGGGAGCTGTTTTTT
TRBV4-3	NA	NA	TRBJ1-1	14	CASSQDDRGEEAFF	TGCGCCAGCAGCCAAGATGACCGGGGAGAAGAAGCTTTCTTT
TRBV5-4	NA	NA	TRBJ2-1	13	CASSPLEVTEQFF	TGTGCCAGCAGCCCACTCGAGGTAACTGAGCAGTTCTTC
TRBV28	NA	NA	TRBJ2-3	17	CASSLFGSGENTDTQYF	TGTGCCAGCAGTTTATTTGGGAGCGGAGAGAACACAGATACGCAGTATTTT
TRBV5-1	TRBD1	NA	TRBJ1-3	15	CASSSQGDTGNTIYF	TGCGCCAGCAGCTCGCAGGGGGATACTGGAAACACCATATATTTT
TRBV30	NA	NA	TRBJ1-2	15	CAWSLWERGSDGYTF	TGTGCCTGGAGTTTATGGGAGAGGGGGTCGGATGGCTACACCTTC
TRBV29-1	NA	NA	TRBJ2-2	14	CSVVVGSDTGELFF	TGCAGCGTTGTCGTCGGGTCTGACACCGGGGAGCTGTTTTTT
TRBV6-5	TRBD2	NA	TRBJ2-1	15	CASSYGTSTWNEQFF	TGTGCCAGCAGTTACGGGACTAGCACTTGGAATGAGCAGTTCTTC
TRBV27	NA	NA	TRBJ1-5	14	CASRPIQGHQPQHF	TGTGCCAGCAGACCTATTCAGGGTCATCAGCCCCAGCATTTT
TRBV18	NA	NA	TRBJ1-6	19	CASSQRDTGSSSYNSPLHF	TGTGCCAGCTCACAACGTGATACAGGTTCGAGCTCCTATAATTCACCCCTCCACTTT
TRBV3-1/TRBV3-2	NA	NA	TRBJ2-7	14	CASSPNALFYEQYF	TGTGCCAGCAGCCCCAATGCACTTTTCTACGAGCAGTACTTC
TRBV3-1/TRBV3-2	TRBD1	few	TRBJ1-2	13	CASSADRESGYTF	TGTGCCAGCAGCGCTGACAGGGAAAGCGGCTACACCTTC
TRBV15	NA	few	TRBJ1-6	16	CATTEGQSSYNSPLHF	TGTGCCACCACCGAGGGACAAAGCTCCTATAATTCACCCCTCCACTTT
TRBV2	TRBD2	NA	TRBJ2-1	15	CASSEASGRFNEQFF	TGTGCCAGCAGTGAAGCTAGCGGGAGATTCAATGAGCAGTTCTTC
TRBV19	NA	NA	TRBJ1-2	13	CASSKARGLGTGF	TGTGCCAGTAGTAAGGCCAGGGGATTGGGAACCGGCTTC
TRBV27	NA	NA	TRBJ1-1	18	CASSLFIPIQGYGTEAFF	TGTGCCAGCAGTTTATTTATTCCAATACAGGGTTACGGCACTGAAGCTTTCTTT
TRBV3-1/TRBV3-2	NA	NA	TRBJ1-1	15	CASSQVPGVKTGAFF	TGTGCCAGCAGCCAAGTCCCAGGGGTCAAAACGGGAGCTTTCTTT